The 2 T cell receptor beta chains reported below all come from one sample, sequenced in a study of quantifying T cell responses using KT2 cells. Study as a whole: Reverse transcription used primers in the TCR alpha and beta constant regions.

Each cDNA got a UMI-containing oligo ligated at its 3' end. First-round PCR used around 4 cycles and beta primers RC1.1 and RC1.2 covering TRBC1 and TRBC2. MiXCR, applied by TCRdb to the UMI-ligation and nested PCR reads, yields one record per CDR3 protein. The sample lists 42,000 or so distinct CDR3 sequences; 15% to 20% were seen once. Sequences were obtained from PBMCs spiked with cells of the T cell clone KT2. These receptors came from a human donor.

The V call is TRBV20-1, the J call TRBJ1-1; 8 positions agree with TRBD1. V was clipped by 6 bases and J by 1 base; unmatched bases: 7. Per germline, CDR1 DFQATT and CDR2 SNEGSKA (reference sequence). CDR3 length equals 14 residues. The DNA of the CDR3 is TGCAGTGCCCTGGACAGGGTAGGGAACACTGAAGCTTTCTTT. Residues: CSALDRVGNTEAFF.

This clonotype was counted only a few times. The chain uses TRBV20-1 and TRBJ2-5, with 9 bases fitting TRBD2. J gave up 4 bases and V 3 bases, and 6 bases lay outside the gene matches. The germline gives CDR1 DFQATT, CDR2 SNEGSKA (reference sequence). CDR3 length: 14 amino acids. The CDR3 DNA follows: TGCAGTGCTAGGTCCGGGACTAGCTTAGAGACCCAGTACTTC. Its translation: CSARSGTSLETQYF.